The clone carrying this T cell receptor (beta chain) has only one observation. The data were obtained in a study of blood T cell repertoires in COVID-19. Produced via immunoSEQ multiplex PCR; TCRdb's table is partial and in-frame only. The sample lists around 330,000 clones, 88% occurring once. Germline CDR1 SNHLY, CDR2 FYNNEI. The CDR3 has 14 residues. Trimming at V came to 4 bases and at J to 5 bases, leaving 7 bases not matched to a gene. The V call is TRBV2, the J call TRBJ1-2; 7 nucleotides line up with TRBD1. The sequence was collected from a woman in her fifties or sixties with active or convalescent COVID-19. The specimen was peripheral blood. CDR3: CASSALGQKYGYTF. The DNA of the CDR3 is TGTGCCAGCAGTGCTCTGGGACAGAAATATGGCTACACCTTC. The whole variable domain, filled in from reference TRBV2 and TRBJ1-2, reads EPEVTQTPSHQVTQMGQEVILRCVPISNHLYFYWYRQILGQKVEFLVSFYNNEISEKSEIFDDQFSVERPDGSNFTLKIRSTKLEDSAMYFCASSALGQKYGYTFGSGTRLTVV.